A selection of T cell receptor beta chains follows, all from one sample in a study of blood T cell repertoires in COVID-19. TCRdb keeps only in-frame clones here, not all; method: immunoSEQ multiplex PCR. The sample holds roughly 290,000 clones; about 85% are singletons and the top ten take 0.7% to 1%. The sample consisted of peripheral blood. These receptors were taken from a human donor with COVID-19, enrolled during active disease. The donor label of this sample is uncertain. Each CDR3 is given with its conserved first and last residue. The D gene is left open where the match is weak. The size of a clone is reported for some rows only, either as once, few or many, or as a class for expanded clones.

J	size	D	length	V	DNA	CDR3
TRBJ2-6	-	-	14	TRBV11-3	TGTGCCAGCAGCTCAGGGATTGGGGCCAACGTCCTGACTTTC	CASSSGIGANVLTF
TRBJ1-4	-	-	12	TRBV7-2	TGTGCCAGCAGCTTAGTAGGAGGAAAACTGTTTTTT	CASSLVGGKLFF
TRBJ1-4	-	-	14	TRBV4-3	TGCGCCAGCAGCCAACCCGGACAAAATGAAAAACTGTTTTTT	CASSQPGQNEKLFF
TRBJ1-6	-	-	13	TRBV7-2	TGTGCCAGCAGCTTAGCGAGGGTCTCACCCCTCCACTTT	CASSLARVSPLHF
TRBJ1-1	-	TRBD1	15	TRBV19	TGTGCCAGTAGTTCCCGGACAGGGATGAACACTGAAGCTTTCTTT	CASSSRTGMNTEAFF
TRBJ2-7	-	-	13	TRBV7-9	TGTGCCAGCAGCACATTTCAGGGATCCGAGCAGTACTTC	CASSTFQGSEQYF
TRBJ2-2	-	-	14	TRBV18	TGTGCCAGCTCACCACCGGGCGGGACCGGGGAGCTGTTTTTT	CASSPPGGTGELFF
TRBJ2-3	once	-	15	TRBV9	TGTGCCAGCAGCGTAGTAGAAGCGGGCCCAGATACGCAGTATTTT	CASSVVEAGPDTQYF
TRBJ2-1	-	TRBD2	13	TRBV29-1	TGCAGCGTTGTACCCCTAGCGGCCGGGGAGCAGTTCTTC	CSVVPLAAGEQFF
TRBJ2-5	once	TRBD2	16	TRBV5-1	TGCGCCAGCAGCTTGGTAGGCCAGCGGGAGGGAGAGACCCAGTACTTC	CASSLVGQREGETQYF
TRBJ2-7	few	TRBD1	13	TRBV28	TGTGCCAGCACCCAGGACAGGCCCTACGAGCAGTACTTC	CASTQDRPYEQYF
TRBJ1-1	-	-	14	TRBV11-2	TGTGCCAGCAGCCTTGCGTCGATGAGGACTGAAGCTTTCTTT	CASSLASMRTEAFF
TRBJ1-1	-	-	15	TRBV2	TGTGCCAGCAGCCCGGGACAAAGGGTGAACACTGAAGCTTTCTTT	CASSPGQRVNTEAFF
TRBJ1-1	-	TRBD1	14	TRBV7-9	TGTGCCAGCAGCCCGGGACAGGAAAACACTGAAGCTTTCTTT	CASSPGQENTEAFF
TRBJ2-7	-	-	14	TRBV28	TGTGCCAGCATCGAGGGGGGGAGTATCGACGAGCAGTACTTC	CASIEGGSIDEQYF
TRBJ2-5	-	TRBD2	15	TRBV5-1	TGCGCCAGCAGCCCTCCGGGACTAGGGTTGGAGACCCAGTACTTC	CASSPPGLGLETQYF
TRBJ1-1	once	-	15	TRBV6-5	TGTGCCAGCACCATAGGGGGGGCGCGGAACACTGAAGCTTTCTTT	CASTIGGARNTEAFF
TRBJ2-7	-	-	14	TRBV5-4	TGTGCCAGCAGCTTAGCACAGTCATCCTACGAGCAGTACTTC	CASSLAQSSYEQYF
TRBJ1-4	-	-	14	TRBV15	TGTGCCACCAGCAGAGGCCGGAGGGAGGAAAAACTGTTTTTT	CATSRGRREEKLFF
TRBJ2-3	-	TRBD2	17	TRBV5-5	TGTGCCAGCAGCCCTGGACTAGCGGGACCTATCACAGATACGCAGTATTTT	CASSPGLAGPITDTQYF
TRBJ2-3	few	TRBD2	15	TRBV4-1	TGCGCCAGCAGCATAGCGGGACTGGAACTCGATACGCAGTATTTT	CASSIAGLELDTQYF
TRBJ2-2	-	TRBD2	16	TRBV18	TGTGCCAGCTCAAACGGACTAGCGGGGAACACCGGGGAGCTGTTTTTT	CASSNGLAGNTGELFF
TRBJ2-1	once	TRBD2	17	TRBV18	TGTGCCAGCTCAGCTAGGACTAGCGGGGAATTATACAATGAGCAGTTCTTC	CASSARTSGELYNEQFF
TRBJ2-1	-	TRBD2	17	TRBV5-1	TGCGCCAGCAGCTTGACGATACTAGCGGGAGACTACAATGAGCAGTTCTTC	CASSLTILAGDYNEQFF
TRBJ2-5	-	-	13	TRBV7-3	TGTGCCAGCAGCTCTCACAGGGAAGAGACCCAGTACTTC	CASSSHREETQYF
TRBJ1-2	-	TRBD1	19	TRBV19	TGTGCCAGTAGCCCCAGCACGGACAGGGCGGAGGTCTCTAACTATGGCTACACCTTC	CASSPSTDRAEVSNYGYTF
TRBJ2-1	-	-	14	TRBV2	TGTGCCAGCAAGGCGGGTATCTCCTACAATGAGCAGTTCTTC	CASKAGISYNEQFF
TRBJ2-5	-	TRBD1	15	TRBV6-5	TGTGCCAGCAATTCTCGGACAGGGGGTTCTGGAACCCAGTACTTC	CASNSRTGGSGTQYF
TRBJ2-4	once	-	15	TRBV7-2	TGTGCCAGCAGCTTATCATCTGATTCTAGAAACATTCAGTACTTC	CASSLSSDSRNIQYF
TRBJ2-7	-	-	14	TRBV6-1	TGTGCCAGCAGTGAGGACAGGGAGGGGTACGAGCAGTACTTC	CASSEDREGYEQYF
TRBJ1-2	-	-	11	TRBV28	TGTGCCAGCAGTTTGTTTGGCGGCTACACCTTC	CASSLFGGYTF
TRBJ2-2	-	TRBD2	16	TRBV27	TGTGCCAGCAGTCCGAGACTAGCGGCCAACACCGGGGAGCTGTTTTTT	CASSPRLAANTGELFF
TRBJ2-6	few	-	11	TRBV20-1	TGCAGTGCTCAGGGTGCCAACGTCCTGACTTTC	CSAQGANVLTF
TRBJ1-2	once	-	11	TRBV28	TGTGCCAGCAGTTCTGAGTATGGCTACACCTTC	CASSSEYGYTF
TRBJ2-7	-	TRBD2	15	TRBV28	TGTGCCAGCAGCCCTCACGGGGGGGTTGACTACGAGCAGTACTTC	CASSPHGGVDYEQYF
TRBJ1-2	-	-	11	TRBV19	TGTGCCAGTAACACAGGCCATGGCTACACCTTC	CASNTGHGYTF
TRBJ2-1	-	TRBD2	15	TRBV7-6	TGTGCCAGCAGCCCTCAACCAGCGGGAGGCAATGAGCAGTTCTTC	CASSPQPAGGNEQFF
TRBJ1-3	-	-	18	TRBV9	TGTGCCAGCAGCGTCTCGGGATTTCATGATAGGTCTGGAAACACCATATATTTT	CASSVSGFHDRSGNTIYF
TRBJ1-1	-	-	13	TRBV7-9	TGTGCCAGCACCCGGGTCGGGGGTACTGAAGCTTTCTTT	CASTRVGGTEAFF
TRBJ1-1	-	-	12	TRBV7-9	TGTGCCAGCAGTACAGATAACACTGAAGCTTTCTTT	CASSTDNTEAFF
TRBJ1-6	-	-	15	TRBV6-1	TGTGCCAGCAGTGAAGGAACGGGTTATAATTCACCCCTCCACTTT	CASSEGTGYNSPLHF
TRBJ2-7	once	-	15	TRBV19	TGTGCCAGTAGTATCCACGGACAGACTCTCTACGAGCAGTACTTC	CASSIHGQTLYEQYF
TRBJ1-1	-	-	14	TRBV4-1	TGCGCCAGCAGCCACCCCCAGCGGGGGACTGAAGCTTTCTTT	CASSHPQRGTEAFF
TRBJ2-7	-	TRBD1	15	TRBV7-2	TGTGCCAGCAGCTGGCAGACAGGGGCCAGCTACGAGCAGTACTTC	CASSWQTGASYEQYF
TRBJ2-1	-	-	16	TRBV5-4	TGTGCCAGCAGCTTGGACAGGAAGACCTCCTACAATGAGCAGTTCTTC	CASSLDRKTSYNEQFF
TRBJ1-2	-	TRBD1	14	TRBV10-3	TGTGCCATCAGCCAAGACAGGGAAACGGATGGCTACACCTTC	CAISQDRETDGYTF
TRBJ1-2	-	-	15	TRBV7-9	TGTGCCAGCAGCTTAGCGATATCGGGGTTCTATGGCTACACCTTC	CASSLAISGFYGYTF
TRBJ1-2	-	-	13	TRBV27	TGTGCCAGCAGTTTCCAGGGGAACTATGGCTACACCTTC	CASSFQGNYGYTF
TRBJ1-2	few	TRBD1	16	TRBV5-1	TGCGCCAGCAGCCCCGGACAGGGCGCGCCCAACTATGGCTACACCTTC	CASSPGQGAPNYGYTF
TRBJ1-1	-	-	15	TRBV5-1	TGCGCCAGCAGCTTGGTGTCAGGGGAGAAGGGTGAAGCTTTCTTT	CASSLVSGEKGEAFF
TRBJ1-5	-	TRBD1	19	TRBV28	TGTGCCAGCAGTCCACCTGGGACAGGGGCGACTTATAGCAATCAGCCCCAGCATTTT	CASSPPGTGATYSNQPQHF
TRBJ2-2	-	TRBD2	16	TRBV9	TGTGCCAGCAGCGCCCTAGAGCGGGAGGTCGCCGGGGAGCTGTTTTTT	CASSALEREVAGELFF
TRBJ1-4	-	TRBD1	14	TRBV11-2	TGTGCCAGCAGCCCCGGGACAGGGAATGAAAAACTGTTTTTT	CASSPGTGNEKLFF
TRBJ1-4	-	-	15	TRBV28	TGTGCCAGCAGTTTGCTCCAGGGTAGGGTTGAAAAACTGTTTTTT	CASSLLQGRVEKLFF
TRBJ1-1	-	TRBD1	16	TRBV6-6	TGTGCCAGCAGCTCCACCCGGACAGGGGCGGGCACTGAAGCTTTCTTT	CASSSTRTGAGTEAFF
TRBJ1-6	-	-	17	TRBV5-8	TGTGCCAGCATCCCAGTCGGAGGGACGCGGGAGGCTTCACCCCTCCACTTT	CASIPVGGTREASPLHF
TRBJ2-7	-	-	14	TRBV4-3	TGCGCCAGCAGCCAAGAGTACGGCGGCCACGAGCAGTACTTC	CASSQEYGGHEQYF
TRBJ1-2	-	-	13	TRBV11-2	TGTGCCAGCAGCTTAGTGGGGAGGGTAGCCTACACCTTC	CASSLVGRVAYTF
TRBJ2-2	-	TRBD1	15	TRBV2	TGTGCCAGCAGTTTCACTTACAGGGGGGCCGGGGAGCTGTTTTTT	CASSFTYRGAGELFF
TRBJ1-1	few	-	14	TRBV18	TGTGCCAGCTCACATGGGGATCGCGGGGATGAAGCTTTCTTT	CASSHGDRGDEAFF